This entry lists 29 T cell receptor beta chains sequenced from one sample in a study of T cells in Graves' hyperthyroidism and ophthalmopathy. Template material for amplifying TCR beta CDR3 regions consisted of RNA transcripts. HTBI primers drove first-round RT-PCR of the TCR CDR3. In TCRdb, the multiplex PCR reads were re-called with MiXCR into one record per CDR3 protein. The sample lists approximately 400,000 distinct CDR3 sequences; roughly 15% were seen once. The sequencing input was blood. Receptors were obtained from a woman in her twenties or thirties with Graves' ophthalmopathy.

This clonotype was recorded many times. This rearrangement joins TRBV20-1 to TRBJ1-1; unclear D gene. The length of the CDR3 is 11 residues. The V end lost 3 bases, the J end lost 11 bases, and 13 bases lay between the germline ends. Germline V CDR1 and CDR2: DFQATT, SNEGSKA (reference sequence). In nucleotides, the CDR3 is TGCAGTGCTAGTAGCTATGGGCCGGCTTTCTTT. Its translation is CSASSYGPAFF.

This clonotype was picked up many times. V and J are TRBV27 and TRBJ1-6; no clear D. V was cut by 2 bases and J by 9 bases, with 11 bases left in between. CDR1 and CDR2 (germline): MNHEY, SMNVEV (reference sequence). The CDR3 is 14 residues long. In nucleotides, the CDR3 is TGTGCCAGCAGTTTAATGGGTCTAGGTTCACCCCTCCACTTT. It specifies CASSLMGLGSPLHF.

This clonotype was seen repeatedly, ten times or more. The rearrangement uses TRBV5-1 and TRBJ2-3; D gene ambiguous. The CDR3 totals 15 residues. Between the trimmed V and J ends, which lost 4 bases and 0 bases, there was a span of 12 bases. Germline V lookup: CDR1 SGHRS, CDR2 YFSETQ. CDR3 protein: CASSADGYSTDTQYF. DNA of the CDR3: TGCGCCAGCAGCGCAGACGGGTATAGCACAGATACGCAGTATTTT.

This clonotype was counted a few times. This chain joins TRBV11-2 and TRBJ1-1, with D perhaps TRBD1 (5 bases). CDR1 SGHAT and CDR2 FQNNGV come from the germline V gene. CDR3 length: 14 residues. The V end lost 0 bases, the J end lost 6 bases, and 11 bases lay between the germline ends. The CDR3 DNA reads TGTGCCAGCAGCTTAGATGGGGGGAGCGCTGAAGCTTTCTTT. Translating it yields CASSLDGGSAEAFF.

V and J are TRBV7-2 and TRBJ2-5; the D gene is possibly TRBD2 (7 bases). Germline V gene lookup returns CDR1 SGHTA and CDR2 FQGNSA. This CDR3 is built from 15 residues. V was cut by 0 bases and J by 5 bases, with 13 bases left in between. The CDR3 spells CASSLAAGASETQYF. In nucleotides, the CDR3 is TGTGCCAGCAGCTTAGCGGCGGGGGCTAGCGAGACCCAGTACTTC. Full variable domain (remainder filled in from reference TRBV7-2 and TRBJ2-5): GAGVSQSPSNKVTEKGKDVELRCDPISGHTALYWYRQSLGQGLEFLIYFQGNSAPDKSGLPSDRFSAERTGGSVSTLTIQRTQQEDSAVYLCASSLAAGASETQYFGPGTRLLVL.

There are many counts of this clonotype. The rearrangement links TRBV20-1 to TRBJ2-4, with TRBD1 matching 7 bases. V lost 5 bases and J lost 3; bases outside the gene matches: 10. Germline V gene sequence: CDR1 DFQATT, CDR2 SNEGSKA (reference sequence). This CDR3 has 15 amino acids. The CDR3 sequence is CSAAMYRGGKNIQYF. The CDR3 DNA reads TGCAGTGCTGCGATGTACAGGGGCGGCAAAAACATTCAGTACTTC.

This clonotype was seen a single time. The chain uses TRBV2 and TRBJ2-7, with D possibly being TRBD2 (6 bases). The V end lost 6 bases, the J end lost 0 bases, and 12 bases lay between the germline ends. The V gene's germline CDR1 is SNHLY and CDR2 FYNNEI. This CDR3 contains 14 residues. In DNA, the CDR3 is TGTGCCAGCAGATTAGCGGAGGGCTCCTACGAGCAGTACTTC. It codes for CASRLAEGSYEQYF.

This clonotype was found many times. V is TRBV9 and J is TRBJ2-5; weak D call: TRBD2 (5 bases). V lost 3 bases and J lost 4, with 10 bases in between. The CDR3 is made up of 13 amino acids. CDR1 is SGDLS and CDR2 is YYNGEE in the germline V gene. In DNA, the CDR3 is TGTGCCAGCAGCGGGACTCACGTAGAGACCCAGTACTTC. Its translation: CASSGTHVETQYF.

This clonotype occurred many times. The chain has TRBV30 and TRBJ1-2; unclear D gene. Germline V gives CDR1 GTSNPN, CDR2 SVGIG (reference sequence). The CDR3 has 14 amino acids. V was shortened by 2 bases and J by 8 bases, with 18 bases between the two germline ends. The CDR3 spells CAWSTEDGFGGYTF. For the CDR3, the DNA is TGTGCCTGGAGTACGGAAGACGGCTTTGGCGGCTACACCTTC.

This clonotype has at least ten counts. This rearrangement joins TRBV10-3 to TRBJ2-1; tentatively, D is TRBD2 (6 bases). Trimming removed 7 bases from V and 7 bases from J, with 14 bases in between. This CDR3 has 13 residues. Germline-derived CDR1 and CDR2 are ENHRY and SYGVKD. CDR3 loop: CAIKSWAGNEQFF. The DNA of the CDR3 is TGTGCCATCAAATCTTGGGCGGGAAATGAGCAGTTCTTC.

V and J are TRBV29-1 and TRBJ2-3; 8 bases agree with TRBD2. The CDR3 is 14 amino acids. From germline, CDR1 is SQVTM and CDR2 ANQGSEA. Losses at the gene ends were 0 bases for V and 1 base for J; bases not matched to a gene: 0. The CDR3 DNA reads TGCAGCGTTGAAGAAGCGGGGGGCACAGATACGCAGTATTTT. Translation: CSVEEAGGTDTQYF.

This clonotype was recorded at least ten times. V and J are TRBV20-1 and TRBJ1-1, with D hard to call. V lost 0 bases to trimming and J lost 0 bases, with 14 bases between them. Germline CDR1 reads DFQATT; CDR2 reads SNEGSKA (reference sequence). The CDR3 consists of 16 residues. The CDR3 is CSARDVSLGLNTEAFF. The CDR3 bases are TGCAGTGCTAGAGACGTCTCTCTAGGGCTGAACACTGAAGCTTTCTTT.

This clonotype was counted many times. V is TRBV7-6 and J is TRBJ1-3; 9 bases are shared with TRBD1. Germline V gene sequence: CDR1 SGHVS, CDR2 FNYEAQ. The CDR3 totals 14 residues. With V trimmed by 5 bases and J by 8 bases, 7 bases remained unmatched. This CDR3 reads CASSRDRESDTIYF. Written as DNA, the CDR3 is TGTGCCAGCAGCCGGGACAGGGAATCGGACACCATATATTTT.

This clonotype was observed a few times. The chain links TRBV4-1 to TRBJ1-2; TRBD1 might be the D (5 bases). Germline V CDR1 and CDR2: MGHRA, YSYEKL. The V end lost 6 bases, the J end lost 4 bases, and 18 bases lay between the germline ends. There are 15 residues in the CDR3. As DNA, the CDR3 is TGCGCCAGCAGGACCGACGACAGCAAAATCTATGGCTACACCTTC. Protein sequence: CASRTDDSKIYGYTF.

There are many counts of this clonotype. CDR3: CASSMPFHYGYTF. CDR3 sequence (DNA): TGTGCCAGCAGCATGCCATTCCACTATGGCTACACCTTC. J is TRBJ1-2 and V is TRBV11-2, with D unresolved. Germline V gene sequence: CDR1 SGHAT, CDR2 FQNNGV. V was shortened by 5 bases and J by 3 bases, with 10 bases between the two germline ends. The CDR3 spans 13 residues.

This clonotype was observed at least ten times. The chain employs TRBV7-2 and TRBJ1-1; no firm D call. Germline assignment: CDR1 SGHTA and CDR2 FQGNSA. V lost 5 bases, J lost 2 bases, and 9 bases lay in between. The CDR3 contains 13 residues. CDR3 DNA sequence: TGTGCCAGCAGCGCACGAATTAACACTGAAGCTTTCTTT. Translating it yields CASSARINTEAFF.

This clonotype appeared many times. The J gene is TRBJ1-3, the V gene TRBV28; D not certain. V shed 10 bases and J shed 2 bases, with 12 bases lying between them. The CDR3 runs 13 residues. Germline CDR1 reads MDHEN; CDR2 reads SYDVKM. The CDR3 DNA reads as TGTGCCACCACGATTCGGGCTGGAAACACCATATATTTT. Translated, it gives CATTIRAGNTIYF.

This clonotype was seen repeatedly, ten times or more. The rearrangement links TRBV6-6 to TRBJ2-1; unclear D gene. Between the trimmed V and J ends, which lost 2 bases and 3 bases, there was a span of 5 bases. CDR1 is MNHNY, CDR2 SVGAGI, per germline (reference sequence). The CDR3 consists of 13 residues. The CDR3 protein is CASSYRSYNEQFF. The CDR3 region has the DNA TGTGCCAGCAGTTACAGGAGCTACAATGAGCAGTTCTTC.

This clonotype has a count of ten or more. The chain links TRBV6-1 to TRBJ1-4; TRBD1 is a possible D gene (6 bases). Per the germline V gene, CDR1 is MNHNS and CDR2 is SASEGT. The CDR3 length is 14 residues. The V end was cut by 5 bases, the J end by 3 bases, with 10 bases between. The CDR3 sequence: CASSTGGSNEKLFF. The CDR3 DNA reads as TGTGCCAGCAGTACCGGGGGCTCTAATGAAAAACTGTTTTTT.

Many counts were recorded for this clonotype. This chain uses TRBV28 with TRBJ1-5; 9 bases agree with TRBD1. This CDR3 region has 16 residues. CDR1 and CDR2 (germline): MDHEN, SYDVKM. Trimming cost V 4 bases and J 2 bases; bases outside gene matches: 6. The CDR3 nucleotides read TGTGCCAGCAGTTCGTACAGGGGGCGCGGCAATCAGCCCCAGCATTTT. Protein sequence: CASSSYRGRGNQPQHF.

In this sample, this clonotype turned up many times. CDR3 DNA sequence: TGTGCCAGCAGTCAGACAGGGGAGAATGAAAAACTGTTTTTT. Translation gives CASSQTGENEKLFF. J is TRBJ1-4 and V is TRBV28; 8 bases map to TRBD1. The ends lost 5 bases at V and 5 bases at J; junction bases unmatched: 4. The CDR3 covers 14 residues. Germline V gene lookup returns CDR1 MDHEN and CDR2 SYDVKM.

This clonotype was observed at least ten times. The chain recombines TRBV6-1 with TRBJ2-2; 8 nucleotides align to TRBD1. Trimming cost V 6 bases and J 0 bases; bases outside gene matches: 3. Germline V gene data show CDR1 as MNHNS and CDR2 as SASEGT. The CDR3 runs to 15 residues. This CDR3 is CASRRGQANTGELFF. The CDR3 DNA is TGTGCCAGCAGGAGGGGACAGGCGAACACCGGGGAGCTGTTTTTT.

This clonotype was seen many times. The chain employs TRBV28 and TRBJ2-5; TRBD2 matches 9 bases. The germline CDR1 and CDR2 sequences are MDHEN and SYDVKM. This CDR3 spans 16 amino acids. V gave up 2 bases and J gave up 1 base; unmatched junction bases: 5. CDR3 bases: TGTGCCAGCAGTTTACTTGGCGGGGGGGGCCAAGAGACCCAGTACTTC. It specifies CASSLLGGGGQETQYF.

This clonotype was observed many times. The genes are TRBV5-1 and TRBJ2-5; D is perhaps TRBD1 or TRBD2 (5 bases each). In germline, CDR1 is SGHRS, CDR2 YFSETQ. This CDR3 comprises 15 residues. V dropped 5 bases and J dropped 3 bases, with 17 bases sitting between them. CDR3 residues: CASSSLGTEKETQYF. CDR3 coding DNA: TGCGCCAGCAGTTCCCTGGGGACGGAAAAAGAGACCCAGTACTTC. Full variable domain (outside the CDR3, taken from reference TRBV5-1 and TRBJ2-5): KAGVTQTPRYLIKTRGQQVTLSCSPISGHRSVSWYQQTPGQGLQFLFEYFSETQRNKGNFPGRFSGRQFSNSRSEMNVSTLELGDSALYLCASSSLGTEKETQYFGPGTRLLVL.

This clonotype has ten or more counts. V is TRBV12-3 or TRBV12-4 and J is TRBJ1-1, with D unclear. With 2 bases removed from V and 2 bases from J, the gap between germline ends came to 12 bases. CDR3 length: 15 amino acids. The CDR3 reads CASSLPTDLNTEAFF. The CDR3 region has the DNA TGTGCCAGCAGTTTACCCACAGATCTTAACACTGAAGCTTTCTTT.

The sample holds many counts of this clonotype. The V gene is TRBV7-2, the J gene TRBJ2-7, with TRBD2 matching over 10 bases. Per the germline V gene, CDR1 is SGHTA and CDR2 is FQGNSA. CDR3 length: 16 amino acids. V shed 6 bases, J shed 3 bases, and the junction held 11 bases outside the gene matches. CDR3 coding DNA: TGTGCCAGCAGTCTCAATAGCGGGGGGATACTCTACGAGCAGTACTTC. Protein product: CASSLNSGGILYEQYF.

In this sample, this clonotype turned up many times. The rearrangement links TRBV7-2 to TRBJ2-1, with TRBD2 matching 13 bases. V lost 5 bases, J lost 7 bases, and 8 bases stayed unmatched. Germline-derived CDR1 and CDR2 are SGHTA and FQGNSA. This CDR3 comprises 16 residues. DNA for the CDR3: TGTGCCAGCAGCATATGGACTAGCGGGAGTGGAAATGAGCAGTTCTTC. Amino acid sequence: CASSIWTSGSGNEQFF.

This clonotype was detected many times. This rearrangement joins TRBV27 to TRBJ2-5, with D maybe TRBD1 (6 bases). The V and J ends lost 7 bases and 10 bases respectively, with 16 bases between them. Germline CDR1 reads MNHEY; CDR2 reads SMNVEV (reference sequence). This CDR3 comprises 12 residues. The CDR3 is CASITNRVLQYF. The DNA of the CDR3 is TGTGCCAGCATAACAAACAGGGTTCTCCAGTACTTC.

V usage is TRBV3-1 and J usage is TRBJ2-7; 9 bases fit TRBD1. Germline V lookup: CDR1 LGHDT, CDR2 YNNKEL (reference sequence). J was trimmed by 6 bases and V by 3 bases; bases with no gene match: 12. The CDR3 covers 16 residues. For the CDR3, the DNA is TGTGCCAGCAGCCAGTTACAGGGGGCAGTTCGGGCCGAGCAGTACTTC. Protein: CASSQLQGAVRAEQYF.